What follows are 10 T cell receptor beta chains derived from one specimen sequenced in a study of liver allograft versus peripheral blood T cells. Study-level background: A comparison was made between T cell receptor repertoires in transplanted livers and those in recipients' peripheral blood.

TCRdb reprocessed the reads via MiXCR and lists one record per CDR3 protein. Among 8,000 to 9,500 distinct CDR3 sequences, around 19% were seen once, and the ten largest hold less than 30%. Every receptor here comes from a human patient who had a liver transplant. Some T cells may be the graft donor's.

This clonotype is medium-sized within its sample. An end of the junction does not agree with germline; a read error may underlie this. The V call is TRBV6-2 or TRBV6-3, the J call TRBJ1-2; D is undetermined. CDR1 and CDR2 from the germline V gene are MNHEY and SVGEGT. The CDR3 consists of 15 residues. CDR3 region: CASSYSGRTNYGYTF. The CDR3 DNA reads TGTGCCAGCAGCTACTCCGGACGGACGAACTATGGCTACACCTTC.

This clonotype was counted a few times. The rearrangement uses TRBV15 and TRBJ1-2; a possible D gene is TRBD1 (6 bases). CDR3 length: 16 residues. Germline-derived CDR1 and CDR2 are LNHNV and YYDKDF (reference sequence). Between the trimmed V and J ends, which lost 0 bases and 2 bases, there was a span of 13 bases. Here the CDR3 DNA reads TGTGCCACCAGCAGAGATTCAGGACAGCTAAACTATGGCTACACCTTC. It yields the protein CATSRDSGQLNYGYTF.

The rearrangement uses TRBV19 and TRBJ2-1; D is possibly TRBD1 (5 bases). This CDR3 region has 15 residues. V gave up 2 bases and J gave up 1 base, with 9 bases separating them. Germline V CDR1 and CDR2: LNHDA, SQIVND (reference sequence). The CDR3 spells CASSIKTASYNEQFF. CDR3 in DNA: TGTGCCAGTAGTATAAAGACAGCATCCTACAATGAGCAGTTCTTC.

This clonotype was picked up a small number of times. The chain uses TRBV30 and TRBJ1-1, with 7 bases fitting TRBD1. This CDR3 is 14 amino acids long. The germline V gene has CDR1 GTSNPN and CDR2 SVGIG (reference sequence). V dropped 0 bases and J dropped 4; count of bases not matched to a gene: 5. The CDR3 protein is CAWSVGGAVTEAFF. The DNA of the CDR3 is TGTGCCTGGAGTGTAGGGGGCGCGGTCACTGAAGCTTTCTTT.

This clonotype turned up a few times. V is TRBV12-3 or TRBV12-4 and J is TRBJ1-2, with D perhaps matching TRBD1 (5 bases). This CDR3 region has 14 residues. The germline V and J ends were trimmed by 5 bases and 4 bases, with 14 bases remaining between them. CDR3 bases: TGTGCCAGCAGTCCCTCAGGGAGAGGCTATGGCTACACCTTC. It yields the protein CASSPSGRGYGYTF.

This clonotype was counted between two and nine times. The chain recombines TRBV5-6 with TRBJ2-5; D is perhaps TRBD2 (6 bases). CDR3 length: 14 amino acids. The germline V gene has CDR1 SGHDT and CDR2 YYEEEE. The V end was cut by 2 bases, the J end by 1 base, with 9 bases between. The CDR3 DNA is TGTGCCAGCAGCTTAGGGGACTCCCAAGAGACCCAGTACTTC. Translating gives CASSLGDSQETQYF.

By proportion, this clonotype is medium-sized. This rearrangement joins TRBV6-2 or TRBV6-3 to TRBJ1-2; D is possibly TRBD1 (5 bases). The V end lost 2 bases, the J end lost 2 bases, and 15 bases lay between the germline ends. This CDR3 has 16 residues. Germline CDR1 and CDR2: MNHEY and SVGEGT. CDR3 coding DNA: TGTGCCAGCAGTTACCACAAACTCAAGGGGAACTATGGCTACACCTTC. Its translation: CASSYHKLKGNYGYTF.

This clonotype has just a few counts. This chain links TRBV7-9 with TRBJ2-1; D is unresolved. There are 13 residues in the CDR3. Germline V gene lookup returns CDR1 SEHNR and CDR2 FQNEAQ (reference sequence). V dropped 5 bases and J dropped 2 bases, with 7 bases sitting between them. CDR3 bases: TGTGCCAGCAGCCGGACCACCTACAATGAGCAGTTCTTC. Its translation: CASSRTTYNEQFF.

This clonotype was seen once. The chain combines TRBV10-3 with TRBJ1-5, with D unresolved. The V gene's germline CDR1 is ENHRY and CDR2 SYGVKD. The ends were cut back, 5 bases at V and 1 base at J, with 12 bases in the middle. The CDR3 runs to 15 residues. CDR3 in amino acids: CAISSTRWSNQPQHF. The CDR3 coding sequence is TGTGCCATCAGTTCTACTAGATGGAGCAATCAGCCCCAGCATTTT.

The chain uses TRBV12-5 and TRBJ1-1, with D unclear. This CDR3 has 14 residues. Germline V CDR1 and CDR2: LGHNT, FRNRAP. The ends were cut back, 1 base at V and 1 base at J, with 7 bases in the middle. The CDR3 DNA reads as TGTGCTAGTGGTTTGGAGGTGAGGAACACTGAAGCTTTCTTT. Translated: CASGLEVRNTEAFF.